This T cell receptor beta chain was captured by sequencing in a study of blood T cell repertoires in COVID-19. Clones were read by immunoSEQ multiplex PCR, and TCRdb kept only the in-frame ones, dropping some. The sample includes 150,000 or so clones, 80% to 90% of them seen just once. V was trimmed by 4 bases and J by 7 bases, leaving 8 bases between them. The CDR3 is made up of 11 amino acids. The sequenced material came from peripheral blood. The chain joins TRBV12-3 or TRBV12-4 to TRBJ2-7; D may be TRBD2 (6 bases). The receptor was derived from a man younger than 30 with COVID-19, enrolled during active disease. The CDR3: CASSSGTEQYF. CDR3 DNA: TGTGCCAGCAGTTCCGGGACTGAGCAGTACTTC.